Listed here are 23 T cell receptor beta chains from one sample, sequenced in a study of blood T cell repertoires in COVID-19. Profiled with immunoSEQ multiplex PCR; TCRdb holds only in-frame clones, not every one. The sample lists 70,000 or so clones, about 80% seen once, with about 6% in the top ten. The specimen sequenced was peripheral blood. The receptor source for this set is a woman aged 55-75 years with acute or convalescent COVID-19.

Written as DNA, the CDR3 is TGTGCCAGCAGTCCAGGGGATTCCTATGGCTACACCTTC. The encoded protein is CASSPGDSYGYTF. The chain is built from TRBV5-4 and TRBJ1-2; D is possibly TRBD1 (6 bases). The CDR3 has 13 residues. The V gene's germline CDR1 is SGHNT and CDR2 YYREEE (reference sequence). The germline V and J ends were trimmed by 5 bases and 4 bases, with 12 bases remaining between them. Using reference TRBV5-4 and TRBJ1-2 for the parts outside the CDR3, the full variable domain is ETGVTQSPTHLIKTRGQQVTLRCSSQSGHNTVSWYQQALGQGPQFIFQYYREEENGRGNFPPRFSGLQFPNYSSELNVNALELDDSALYLCASSPGDSYGYTFGSGTRLTVV.

CDR3 coding DNA: TGTGCCTGGAGTACCCGGGACAGGAAAGAGACCCAGTACTTC. Its translation: CAWSTRDRKETQYF. V usage is TRBV30 and J usage is TRBJ2-5, with 8 bases fitting TRBD1. This CDR3 comprises 14 residues. The V gene end was trimmed by 2 bases and the J gene end by 3 bases; junction bases not matched to a gene: 5. The germline V gene encodes CDR1 GTSNPN and CDR2 SVGIG (reference sequence).

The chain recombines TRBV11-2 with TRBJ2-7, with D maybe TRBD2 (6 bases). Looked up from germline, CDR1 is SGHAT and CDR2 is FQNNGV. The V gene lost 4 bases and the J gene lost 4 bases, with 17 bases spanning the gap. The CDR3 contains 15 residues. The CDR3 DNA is TGTGCCAGCAGCTCATCCTGGGGGGACTCTTACGAGCAGTACTTC. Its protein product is CASSSSWGDSYEQYF. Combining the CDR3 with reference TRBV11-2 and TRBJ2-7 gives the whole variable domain EAGVAQSPRYKIIEKRQSVAFWCNPISGHATLYWYQQILGQGPKLLIQFQNNGVVDDSQLPKDRFSAERLKGVDSTLKIQPAKLEDSAVYLCASSSSWGDSYEQYFGPGTRLTVT.

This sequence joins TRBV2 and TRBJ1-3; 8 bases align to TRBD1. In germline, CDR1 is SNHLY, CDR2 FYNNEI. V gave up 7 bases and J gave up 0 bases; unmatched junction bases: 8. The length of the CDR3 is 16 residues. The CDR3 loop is CASNPWDRLSGNTIYF. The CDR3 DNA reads TGTGCCAGCAACCCTTGGGACAGGCTCTCTGGAAACACCATATATTTT.

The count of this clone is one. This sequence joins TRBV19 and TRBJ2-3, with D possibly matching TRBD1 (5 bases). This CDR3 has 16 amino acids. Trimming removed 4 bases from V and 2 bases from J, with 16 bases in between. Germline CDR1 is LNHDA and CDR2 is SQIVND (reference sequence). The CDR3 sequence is CASSTRSRTNTDTQYF. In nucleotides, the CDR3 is TGTGCCAGTAGTACAAGGAGCAGGACAAACACAGATACGCAGTATTTT.

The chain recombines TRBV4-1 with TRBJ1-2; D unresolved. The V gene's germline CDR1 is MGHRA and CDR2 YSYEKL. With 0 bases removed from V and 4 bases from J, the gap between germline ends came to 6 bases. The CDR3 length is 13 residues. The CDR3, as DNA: TGCGCCAGCAGCCAAGACAGAAGCTATGGCTACACCTTC. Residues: CASSQDRSYGYTF.

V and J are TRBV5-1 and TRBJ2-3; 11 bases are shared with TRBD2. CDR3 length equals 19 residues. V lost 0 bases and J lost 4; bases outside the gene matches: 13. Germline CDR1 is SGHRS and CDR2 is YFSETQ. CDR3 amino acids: CASSLALAGARTRADTQYF. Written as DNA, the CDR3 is TGCGCCAGCAGCTTGGCACTAGCGGGGGCCCGGACTCGGGCAGATACGCAGTATTTT.

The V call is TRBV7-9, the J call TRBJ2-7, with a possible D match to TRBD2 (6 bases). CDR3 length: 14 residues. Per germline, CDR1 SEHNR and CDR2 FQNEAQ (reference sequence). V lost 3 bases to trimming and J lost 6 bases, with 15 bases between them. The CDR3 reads CASSLGGREREQYF. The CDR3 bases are TGTGCCAGCAGCTTGGGAGGCCGGGAACGCGAGCAGTACTTC.

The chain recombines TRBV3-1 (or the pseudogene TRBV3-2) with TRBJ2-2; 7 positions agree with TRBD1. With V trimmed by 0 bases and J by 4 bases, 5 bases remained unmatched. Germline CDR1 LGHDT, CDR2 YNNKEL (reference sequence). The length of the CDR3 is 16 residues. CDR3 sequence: CASSQETGLTTGELFF. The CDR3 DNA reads TGTGCCAGCAGCCAAGAGACAGGGTTGACCACCGGGGAGCTGTTTTTT.

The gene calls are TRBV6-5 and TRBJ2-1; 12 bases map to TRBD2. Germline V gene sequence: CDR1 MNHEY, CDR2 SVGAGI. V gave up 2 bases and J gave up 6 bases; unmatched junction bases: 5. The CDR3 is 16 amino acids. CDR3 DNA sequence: TGTGCCAGCAGTTACGTACTAGCGGGGGGACCCAATGAGCAGTTCTTC. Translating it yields CASSYVLAGGPNEQFF.

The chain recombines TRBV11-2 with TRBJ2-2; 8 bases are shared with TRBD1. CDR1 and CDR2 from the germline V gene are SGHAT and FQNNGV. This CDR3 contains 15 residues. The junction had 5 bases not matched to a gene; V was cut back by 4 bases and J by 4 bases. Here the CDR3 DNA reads TGTGCCAGCAGCTCCAGACAGGGGAGCACCGGGGAGCTGTTTTTT. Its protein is CASSSRQGSTGELFF.

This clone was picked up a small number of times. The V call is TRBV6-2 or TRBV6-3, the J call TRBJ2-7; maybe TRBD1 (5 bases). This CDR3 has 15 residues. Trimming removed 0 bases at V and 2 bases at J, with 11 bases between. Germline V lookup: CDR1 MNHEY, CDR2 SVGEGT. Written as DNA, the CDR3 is TGTGCCAGCAGTTACTCCTCCGCAGGGCCCTACGAGCAGTACTTC. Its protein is CASSYSSAGPYEQYF.

CDR3 amino acids: CASSQGQGGVYTEAFF. The CDR3 nucleotides are TGTGCCAGCAGCCAAGGACAGGGGGGAGTTTACACTGAAGCTTTCTTT. This chain connects TRBV11-3 to TRBJ1-1; 10 nucleotides line up with TRBD1. CDR3 length equals 16 residues. Germline-derived CDR1 and CDR2 are SGHNT and YENEEA. Trimming cost V 5 bases and J 3 bases; bases outside gene matches: 9.

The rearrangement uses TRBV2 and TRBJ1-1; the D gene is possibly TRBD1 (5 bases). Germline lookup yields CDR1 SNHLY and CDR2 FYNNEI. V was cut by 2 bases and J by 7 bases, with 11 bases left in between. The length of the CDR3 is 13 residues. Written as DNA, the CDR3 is TGTGCCAGCAGTGAATGGGGGGGAAATGAAGCTTTCTTT. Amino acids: CASSEWGGNEAFF.

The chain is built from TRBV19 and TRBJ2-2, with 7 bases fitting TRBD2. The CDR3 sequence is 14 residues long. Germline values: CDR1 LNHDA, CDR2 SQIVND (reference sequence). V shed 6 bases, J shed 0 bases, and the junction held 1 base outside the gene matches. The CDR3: CASRGGTNTGELFF. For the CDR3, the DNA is TGTGCCAGTAGGGGGGGGACGAACACCGGGGAGCTGTTTTTT.

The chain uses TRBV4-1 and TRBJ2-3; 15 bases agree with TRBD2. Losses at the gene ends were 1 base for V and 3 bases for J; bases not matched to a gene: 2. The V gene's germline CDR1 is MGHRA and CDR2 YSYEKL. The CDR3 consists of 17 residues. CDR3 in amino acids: CASSQGGLAGGTDTQYF. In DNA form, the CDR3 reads TGCGCCAGCAGCCAAGGGGGACTAGCGGGGGGAACAGATACGCAGTATTTT.

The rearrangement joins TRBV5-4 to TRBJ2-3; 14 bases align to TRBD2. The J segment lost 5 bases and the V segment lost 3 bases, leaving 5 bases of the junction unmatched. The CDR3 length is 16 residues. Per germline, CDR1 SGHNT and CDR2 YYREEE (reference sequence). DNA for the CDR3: TGTGCCAGCAGCTCGCCGGGACTAGCGGGGGTAGATACGCAGTATTTT. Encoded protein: CASSSPGLAGVDTQYF.

Here the CDR3 reads CASSLVGRRGSDEQYF. CDR3 sequence (DNA): TGCGCCAGCAGCTTGGTAGGCCGCAGGGGTTCCGACGAGCAGTACTTC. The chain joins TRBV5-1 to TRBJ2-7, with D maybe TRBD1 (6 bases). The CDR3 sequence is 16 residues long. CDR1 SGHRS and CDR2 YFSETQ come from the germline V gene. The V end was cut by 0 bases, the J end by 5 bases, with 18 bases between.

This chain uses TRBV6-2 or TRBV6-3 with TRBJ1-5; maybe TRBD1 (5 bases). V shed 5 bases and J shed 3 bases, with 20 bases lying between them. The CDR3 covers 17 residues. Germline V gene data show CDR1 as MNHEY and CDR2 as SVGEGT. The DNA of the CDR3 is TGTGCCAGCAGTGGTCGACCAGGGACTCAACACAATCAGCCCCAGCATTTT. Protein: CASSGRPGTQHNQPQHF.

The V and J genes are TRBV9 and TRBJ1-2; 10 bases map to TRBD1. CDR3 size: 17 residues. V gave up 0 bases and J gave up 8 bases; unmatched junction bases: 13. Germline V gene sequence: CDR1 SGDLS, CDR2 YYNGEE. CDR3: CASSVDETGGSLRGYTF. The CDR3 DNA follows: TGTGCCAGCAGCGTAGACGAGACAGGGGGCTCCCTGCGAGGCTACACCTTC.

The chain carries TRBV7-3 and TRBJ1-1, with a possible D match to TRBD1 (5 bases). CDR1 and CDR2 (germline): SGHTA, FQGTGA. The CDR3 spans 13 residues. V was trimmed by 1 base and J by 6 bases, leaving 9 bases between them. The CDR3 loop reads CASSLKPGPEAFF. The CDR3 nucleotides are TGTGCCAGCAGCTTAAAACCAGGGCCTGAAGCTTTCTTT.

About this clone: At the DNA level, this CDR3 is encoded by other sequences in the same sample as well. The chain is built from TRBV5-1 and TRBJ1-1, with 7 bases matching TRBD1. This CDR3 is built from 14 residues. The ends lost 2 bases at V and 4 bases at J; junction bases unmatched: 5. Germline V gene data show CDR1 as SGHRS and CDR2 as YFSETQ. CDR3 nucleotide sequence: TGCGCCAGCAGCTTAAGACAGGGCGGCACTGAAGCTTTCTTT. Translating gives CASSLRQGGTEAFF.

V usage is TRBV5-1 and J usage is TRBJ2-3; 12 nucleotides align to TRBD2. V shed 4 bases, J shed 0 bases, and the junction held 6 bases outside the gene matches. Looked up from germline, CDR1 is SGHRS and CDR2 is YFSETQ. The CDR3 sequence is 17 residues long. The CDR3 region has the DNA TGCGCCAGCAGCCGGACTAGCGGGGTGACCAGCACAGATACGCAGTATTTT. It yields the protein CASSRTSGVTSTDTQYF.